These T cell receptor beta chains were read from a single sample in a study of immune characterization of retroperitoneal liposarcoma. TCRdb analysed the PCR reads with MiXCR anew, one entry per CDR3 protein. The data show some 10,000 distinct CDR3 sequences, roughly 35% seen once. The sample taken for sequencing was tumor tissue. All receptors derive from a male donor with retroperitoneal liposarcoma. Each CDR3 is given with its conserved first and last residue. The D gene is left open where the match is weak. The size entry is marked missing in some rows and otherwise reads once, few, many or a size class.

clone_size: few; v_call: TRBV6-1; d_call: NA; j_call: TRBJ2-5; cdr3_nt: TGTGCCAGCAGCTACCATATCAAAGAGACCCAGTACTTC; cdr3_aa: CASSYHIKETQYF
clone_size: few; v_call: TRBV6-1; d_call: TRBD1; j_call: TRBJ1-1; cdr3_nt: TGTGCCAGCAGTATGACGACAGGGGAGAACACTGAAGCTTTCTTT; cdr3_aa: CASSMTTGENTEAFF
clone_size: NA; v_call: TRBV6-1; d_call: NA; j_call: TRBJ1-5; cdr3_nt: TGTGCCAGCACTGGTTGGGACAATCAGCCCCAGCATTTT; cdr3_aa: CASTGWDNQPQHF
clone_size: few; v_call: TRBV6-1; d_call: TRBD2; j_call: TRBJ2-7; cdr3_nt: TGTGCCAGCAGCCGACTAGCGGGGGGGCCTGATGAGCAGTACTTC; cdr3_aa: CASSRLAGGPDEQYF
clone_size: NA; v_call: TRBV6-1; d_call: NA; j_call: TRBJ1-1; cdr3_nt: TGTGCCAGCACCCGGAATACGGTCACTGAAGCTTTCTTT; cdr3_aa: CASTRNTVTEAFF
clone_size: few; v_call: TRBV7-2; d_call: TRBD2; j_call: TRBJ2-3; cdr3_nt: TGTGCCAGCAGCCAACTAGCGGGAGTTTTAGATACGCAGTATTTT; cdr3_aa: CASSQLAGVLDTQYF
clone_size: NA; v_call: TRBV6-1; d_call: NA; j_call: TRBJ1-5; cdr3_nt: TGTGCCAGCAGTGTCCGGGGGTTGGATCAGCCCCAGCATTTT; cdr3_aa: CASSVRGLDQPQHF
clone_size: many; v_call: TRBV7-6; d_call: TRBD2; j_call: TRBJ2-7; cdr3_nt: TGTGCCAGCAGCTGGACTAGCGGGAGCAATGAGCAGTACTTC; cdr3_aa: CASSWTSGSNEQYF
clone_size: few; v_call: TRBV11-3; d_call: NA; j_call: TRBJ2-1; cdr3_nt: TGTGCCAGCAGCCCCCCCTGGGACCCCTACGAGCAGTTCTTC; cdr3_aa: CASSPPWDPYEQFF
clone_size: NA; v_call: TRBV27; d_call: TRBD1; j_call: TRBJ2-5; cdr3_nt: TGTGCCAGCATGGGACAGGGGGGGGAGACCCAGTACTTC; cdr3_aa: CASMGQGGETQYF
clone_size: NA; v_call: TRBV12-5; d_call: NA; j_call: TRBJ2-1; cdr3_nt: TGTGCTAGTGGTTTGGTAGTGTCAAACAGATACAATGAGCAGTTCTTC; cdr3_aa: CASGLVVSNRYNEQFF
clone_size: NA; v_call: TRBV6-6; d_call: NA; j_call: TRBJ2-5; cdr3_nt: TGTGCCAGCAGTTACTCTGGTCGAGGGACCCAGTACTTC; cdr3_aa: CASSYSGRGTQYF
clone_size: few; v_call: TRBV7-2; d_call: TRBD2; j_call: TRBJ2-5; cdr3_nt: TGTGCCAGCAGCTTAGCGCGACTAGCGGGGGGTGGGGAGACCCAGTACTTC; cdr3_aa: CASSLARLAGGGETQYF
clone_size: NA; v_call: TRBV6-1; d_call: NA; j_call: TRBJ2-1; cdr3_nt: TGTGCCAGCAGAGACACTCATAGGGGGCGGGGGGACTACAATGAGCAGTTCTTC; cdr3_aa: CASRDTHRGRGDYNEQFF
clone_size: NA; v_call: TRBV28; d_call: TRBD1; j_call: TRBJ1-5; cdr3_nt: TGTGCCAGCAGTCTAATCAGGGGGCAGGGGAATCAGCCCCAGCATTTT; cdr3_aa: CASSLIRGQGNQPQHF
clone_size: once; v_call: TRBV30; d_call: NA; j_call: TRBJ2-7; cdr3_nt: TGTGCCTGGAGTGGAACAGGCCTGGAAGTCGACGAGCAGTACTTC; cdr3_aa: CAWSGTGLEVDEQYF
clone_size: few; v_call: TRBV6-1; d_call: NA; j_call: TRBJ2-1; cdr3_nt: TGTGCCAGCAGCTACCGGGAGACCTACGAGCAGTTCTTC; cdr3_aa: CASSYRETYEQFF
clone_size: NA; v_call: TRBV7-6; d_call: TRBD2; j_call: TRBJ2-3; cdr3_nt: TGTGCCAGCAGCTTAGCGGTGGCGGGGGGGAGCGGGGATACGCAGTATTTT; cdr3_aa: CASSLAVAGGSGDTQYF
clone_size: few; v_call: TRBV12-3/TRBV12-4; d_call: NA; j_call: TRBJ2-1; cdr3_nt: TGTGCCAGCAGTTTAGGGGTAAGAAATGAGCAGTTCTTC; cdr3_aa: CASSLGVRNEQFF
clone_size: NA; v_call: TRBV6-1; d_call: TRBD1; j_call: TRBJ2-5; cdr3_nt: TGTGCCAGCAGTGAATTCAGGGGGTCCCCAGAGACCCAGTACTTC; cdr3_aa: CASSEFRGSPETQYF
clone_size: many; v_call: TRBV7-2; d_call: TRBD2; j_call: TRBJ2-1; cdr3_nt: TGTGCCAGCAGCTTAGTCGGGGCTAGCGGGAGAGGGAATGAGCAGTTCTTC; cdr3_aa: CASSLVGASGRGNEQFF
clone_size: NA; v_call: TRBV6-6; d_call: NA; j_call: TRBJ2-3; cdr3_nt: TGTGCCAGCAGTTCCTTCCTTCGGGATACGCAGTATTTT; cdr3_aa: CASSSFLRDTQYF
clone_size: few; v_call: TRBV7-2; d_call: TRBD2; j_call: TRBJ2-1; cdr3_nt: TGTGCCAGCAGCTTATATCCTAGCGGGAGGGCCGCCAACGAGCAGTTCTTC; cdr3_aa: CASSLYPSGRAANEQFF
clone_size: few; v_call: TRBV12-3/TRBV12-4; d_call: TRBD2; j_call: TRBJ2-1; cdr3_nt: TGTGCCAGCAGTTTCGGGAGGGGTTACAATGAGCAGTTCTTC; cdr3_aa: CASSFGRGYNEQFF
clone_size: NA; v_call: TRBV6-1; d_call: NA; j_call: TRBJ1-5; cdr3_nt: TGTGCCAGCAGTTCGGGCCAGCCCCAGCATTTT; cdr3_aa: CASSSGQPQHF
clone_size: many; v_call: TRBV6-6; d_call: NA; j_call: TRBJ2-7; cdr3_nt: TGTGCCAGCAGTTACTTGGCTGAGTCGGCTTACAATGAGCAGTACTTC; cdr3_aa: CASSYLAESAYNEQYF
clone_size: NA; v_call: TRBV6-1; d_call: NA; j_call: TRBJ2-7; cdr3_nt: TGTGCCAGCAGCGCAGGACAGTCCTACGAGCAGTACTTC; cdr3_aa: CASSAGQSYEQYF
clone_size: NA; v_call: TRBV6-5; d_call: TRBD2; j_call: TRBJ2-1; cdr3_nt: TGTGCCAGCAGTTACGGAGGACTAGCGGGAGGTTGGTATGAGCAGTTCTTC; cdr3_aa: CASSYGGLAGGWYEQFF
clone_size: medium-sized; v_call: TRBV7-2; d_call: TRBD2; j_call: TRBJ2-1; cdr3_nt: TGTGCCAGCAGCTTAGGTGGTAGCGGGTCTCAAGAGACCCAGTTCTTC; cdr3_aa: CASSLGGSGSQETQFF
clone_size: many; v_call: TRBV7-2; d_call: TRBD2; j_call: TRBJ2-5; cdr3_nt: TGTGCCAGCATGCTCGGGACTAGCGGGATCGCGGGGGGGGAGACCCAGTACTTC; cdr3_aa: CASMLGTSGIAGGETQYF
clone_size: many; v_call: TRBV7-2; d_call: NA; j_call: TRBJ2-1; cdr3_nt: TGTGCCAGCAGCTTAGACAACGGGGGCTACAATGAGCAGTTCTTC; cdr3_aa: CASSLDNGGYNEQFF
clone_size: NA; v_call: TRBV6-1; d_call: TRBD1; j_call: TRBJ2-1; cdr3_nt: TGTGCCAGCAGTTACCAGGGGGCGGATGAGCAGTTCTTC; cdr3_aa: CASSYQGADEQFF
clone_size: NA; v_call: TRBV6-1; d_call: NA; j_call: TRBJ2-7; cdr3_nt: TGTGCCAGCAGTGAGTCGGGCCACGAGCAGTACTTC; cdr3_aa: CASSESGHEQYF
clone_size: many; v_call: TRBV6-1; d_call: TRBD2; j_call: TRBJ2-1; cdr3_nt: TGTGCCAGCAGAAAAAAAGCGGGGGGGCCCAATGAGCAGTTCTTC; cdr3_aa: CASRKKAGGPNEQFF
clone_size: once; v_call: TRBV11-3; d_call: NA; j_call: TRBJ2-3; cdr3_nt: TGTGCCAGCAGCCACCGAGGGACAGATACGCAGTATTTT; cdr3_aa: CASSHRGTDTQYF
clone_size: few; v_call: TRBV6-4; d_call: NA; j_call: TRBJ2-6; cdr3_nt: TGTGCCAGCAGTCCAGGGGAGACTGGGGCCAACGTCCTGACTTTC; cdr3_aa: CASSPGETGANVLTF
clone_size: few; v_call: TRBV4-3; d_call: NA; j_call: TRBJ2-3; cdr3_nt: TGCGCCAGCAGCCAAGATAGGCGGAGCGGCACAGATACGCAGTATTTT; cdr3_aa: CASSQDRRSGTDTQYF
clone_size: many; v_call: TRBV7-6; d_call: NA; j_call: TRBJ1-6; cdr3_nt: TGTGCCAGCAGCTTATGGGATGGACCCAATTCACCCCTCCACTTT; cdr3_aa: CASSLWDGPNSPLHF
clone_size: NA; v_call: TRBV6-1; d_call: TRBD2; j_call: TRBJ2-7; cdr3_nt: TGTGCCAGCAGCCAAACTAGCGGGGGGCGGTACGAGCAGTACTTC; cdr3_aa: CASSQTSGGRYEQYF
clone_size: NA; v_call: TRBV12-5; d_call: NA; j_call: TRBJ2-3; cdr3_nt: TGTGCTAGTGGTTTGGGTGGCGGCGGGCGGGATACGCAGTATTTT; cdr3_aa: CASGLGGGGRDTQYF
clone_size: NA; v_call: TRBV7-6; d_call: TRBD2; j_call: TRBJ2-5; cdr3_nt: TGTGCCAGCAGCTTAGCGGGAGGGCAAGAGACCCAGTACTTC; cdr3_aa: CASSLAGGQETQYF
clone_size: NA; v_call: TRBV27; d_call: NA; j_call: TRBJ1-2; cdr3_nt: TGTGCCAGCGGCTCAGGGCGAGTATATGGCTACACCTTC; cdr3_aa: CASGSGRVYGYTF
clone_size: NA; v_call: TRBV24-1; d_call: TRBD2; j_call: TRBJ2-3; cdr3_nt: TGTGCCACCAGTGATTCCGGGACTAGCGGGTTCCATACGCAGTATTTT; cdr3_aa: CATSDSGTSGFHTQYF
clone_size: NA; v_call: TRBV9; d_call: NA; j_call: TRBJ2-5; cdr3_nt: TGTGCCAGCAGCGTGGGCCCAAATACGGAGACCCAGTACTTC; cdr3_aa: CASSVGPNTETQYF
clone_size: NA; v_call: TRBV12-3/TRBV12-4; d_call: NA; j_call: TRBJ1-3; cdr3_nt: TGTGCCAGCAGTTTAGACTCAAGGGGTCACACCATATATTTT; cdr3_aa: CASSLDSRGHTIYF
clone_size: once; v_call: TRBV6-6; d_call: TRBD2; j_call: TRBJ2-5; cdr3_nt: TGTGCCAGCAGTTACGCTAGCGGGAGTATCAAGGAGACCCAGTACTTC; cdr3_aa: CASSYASGSIKETQYF
clone_size: NA; v_call: TRBV7-6; d_call: NA; j_call: TRBJ2-7; cdr3_nt: TGTGCCAGCAGCTTAAACCCCTCGCGGGACCACGAGCAGTACTTC; cdr3_aa: CASSLNPSRDHEQYF
clone_size: few; v_call: TRBV6-1; d_call: NA; j_call: TRBJ2-2; cdr3_nt: TGTGCCAGCAGCGAAGATACCGGGACTCCATCCGGGGAGCTGTTTTTT; cdr3_aa: CASSEDTGTPSGELFF
clone_size: NA; v_call: TRBV7-2; d_call: NA; j_call: TRBJ2-1; cdr3_nt: TGTGCCAGCGACGTAAAACTAGGGCATGAGCAGTTCTTC; cdr3_aa: CASDVKLGHEQFF
clone_size: NA; v_call: TRBV6-1; d_call: NA; j_call: TRBJ1-4; cdr3_nt: TGTGCCAGCAGTCTAAGCCGGGCTGAAAAACTGTTTTTT; cdr3_aa: CASSLSRAEKLFF
clone_size: medium-sized; v_call: TRBV7-8; d_call: NA; j_call: TRBJ2-1; cdr3_nt: TGTGCCAGCAGCTTAGACGGGCCTGAGCAGTTCTTC; cdr3_aa: CASSLDGPEQFF
clone_size: many; v_call: TRBV7-6; d_call: TRBD2; j_call: TRBJ2-5; cdr3_nt: TGTGCCAGCAGCGGGACTAGCGACGATAGAGGGGGATACAATGAGCAGTACTTC; cdr3_aa: CASSGTSDDRGGYNEQYF
clone_size: NA; v_call: TRBV25-1; d_call: NA; j_call: TRBJ2-1; cdr3_nt: TGTGCCAGCAGTTCACCAGAGGCAATTGGGGATGAGCAGTTCTTC; cdr3_aa: CASSSPEAIGDEQFF
clone_size: NA; v_call: TRBV6-1; d_call: NA; j_call: TRBJ2-5; cdr3_nt: TGTGCCAGCAGTCTGCCAACAGGGTTGGAAGAGACCCAGTACTTC; cdr3_aa: CASSLPTGLEETQYF